This is a list of T cell receptor beta chains from one sample in a study of patients and donors after allogeneic stem cell transplantation. Each CDR3 protein is one row after TCRdb ran MiXCR on the RT-PCR reads. Of about 960,000 distinct CDR3 sequences detected, about a sixth appear once; the ten largest clones hold roughly 6.4%. Sequencing input: blood, either unsorted or a sorted T cell fraction (not recorded which). The receptor set was obtained from a human donor who was either an allogeneic HSCT recipient or a stem cell or donor lymphocyte infusion donor (not recorded which). It is not recorded whose cells these are; they may come from a transplant donor. The CDR3 runs from the conserved cysteine through the conserved F or W. D genes are given only for firm matches. Some rows have no size entry. The others give once, few or many, or a class for an expanded clone.

j_gene: TRBJ2-2; abundance: .; d_gene: .; v_gene: TRBV7-2; CDR3nt: TGTGCCAGCAGCCCCTGGGGGGCGGCAACCGGGGAGCTGTTTTTT; CDR3aa: CASSPWGAATGELFF
j_gene: TRBJ2-5; abundance: few; d_gene: .; v_gene: TRBV7-2; CDR3nt: TGTGCCAGCACCTGGGGTCAGACCCAGTACTTC; CDR3aa: CASTWGQTQYF
j_gene: TRBJ2-1; abundance: .; d_gene: .; v_gene: TRBV6-2/TRBV6-3; CDR3nt: TGTGCCAGCAGTTACGGTGGAATTAAGGTGAATGAGCAGTTCTTC; CDR3aa: CASSYGGIKVNEQFF
j_gene: TRBJ2-7; abundance: few; d_gene: TRBD2; v_gene: TRBV11-2; CDR3nt: TGTGCCAGCAGCCCGGGACTAGCGGGAGGATATACCTACGAGCAGTACTTC; CDR3aa: CASSPGLAGGYTYEQYF
j_gene: TRBJ2-2; abundance: .; d_gene: TRBD1; v_gene: TRBV2; CDR3nt: TGTGCCAGCAACGGACAGGGGGAGAAGGCCGGGGAGCTGTTTTTT; CDR3aa: CASNGQGEKAGELFF
j_gene: TRBJ1-2; abundance: .; d_gene: TRBD1; v_gene: TRBV20-1; CDR3nt: TGCAGTGCTAGTACAGGGGGAGGCTACACCTTC; CDR3aa: CSASTGGGYTF
j_gene: TRBJ2-7; abundance: .; d_gene: .; v_gene: TRBV5-1; CDR3nt: TGCGCCAGCAGCGCTGGGACCGACTACGAGCAGTACTTC; CDR3aa: CASSAGTDYEQYF
j_gene: TRBJ1-2; abundance: .; d_gene: .; v_gene: TRBV6-1; CDR3nt: TGTGCCAGCACCGACGGGACGCCTGACCCCTATGGCTACACCTTC; CDR3aa: CASTDGTPDPYGYTF
j_gene: TRBJ2-6; abundance: .; d_gene: .; v_gene: TRBV3-1; CDR3nt: TGTGCCAGCAGCCAAGATCGACAGGCCCAGCGGTTCCCGGGCGTCCTGACTTTC; CDR3aa: CASSQDRQAQRFPGVLTF
j_gene: TRBJ1-2; abundance: few; d_gene: .; v_gene: TRBV29-1; CDR3nt: TGCAGCGTTGAACCAATTCAGGGGAGATCCGCCGAAGGCTACACCTTC; CDR3aa: CSVEPIQGRSAEGYTF
j_gene: TRBJ2-1; abundance: .; d_gene: .; v_gene: TRBV2; CDR3nt: TGTGCCAGCAGTGAGGGGGCTGGCTACAATGAGCAGTTCTTC; CDR3aa: CASSEGAGYNEQFF
j_gene: TRBJ2-1; abundance: .; d_gene: TRBD2; v_gene: TRBV2; CDR3nt: TGTGCCAGCTGTTGTCACTCTAGCGGGAGCACCATGGAGCAGTTCTTC; CDR3aa: CASCCHSSGSTMEQFF
j_gene: TRBJ2-3; abundance: few; d_gene: .; v_gene: TRBV9; CDR3nt: TGTGCCAGCAGCGTCGGCGGGCGAAGCACAGATACGCAGTATTTT; CDR3aa: CASSVGGRSTDTQYF
j_gene: TRBJ2-5; abundance: .; d_gene: TRBD2; v_gene: TRBV6-1; CDR3nt: TGTGCCAGCAGCCTAGCGGGAGCCCCACCAAAGCGAGAGACCCAGTACTTC; CDR3aa: CASSLAGAPPKRETQYF
j_gene: TRBJ2-5; abundance: .; d_gene: .; v_gene: TRBV15; CDR3nt: TGTGCCACCAGGACCCACCCGCAAGAGACCCAGTACTTC; CDR3aa: CATRTHPQETQYF
j_gene: TRBJ2-3; abundance: few; d_gene: TRBD2; v_gene: TRBV20-1; CDR3nt: TGCAGTGCTACCTGGACTAGCGGGGGCACAGATACGCAGTATTTT; CDR3aa: CSATWTSGGTDTQYF
j_gene: TRBJ2-3; abundance: .; d_gene: .; v_gene: TRBV12-3/TRBV12-4; CDR3nt: TGTGCCAGCAGGGTGGAAAGAGGGCGGACAGATACGCAGTATTTT; CDR3aa: CASRVERGRTDTQYF
j_gene: TRBJ1-1; abundance: few; d_gene: .; v_gene: TRBV10-3; CDR3nt: TGTGCCATCAGTGAGGCCAGGGTGAACACTGAAGCTTTCTTT; CDR3aa: CAISEARVNTEAFF
j_gene: TRBJ2-1; abundance: many; d_gene: .; v_gene: TRBV11-2; CDR3nt: TGTGCCAGCAGCTTAGTTGGCGGGCTCTACAATGAGCAGTTCTTC; CDR3aa: CASSLVGGLYNEQFF
j_gene: TRBJ2-7; abundance: .; d_gene: .; v_gene: TRBV2; CDR3nt: TGTGCCAGCACAAGCCGGGGGACCTACGAGCAGTACTTC; CDR3aa: CASTSRGTYEQYF
j_gene: TRBJ2-3; abundance: few; d_gene: .; v_gene: TRBV10-3; CDR3nt: TGTGCCATCAGTGGGGGGCCAGATACGCAGTATTTT; CDR3aa: CAISGGPDTQYF
j_gene: TRBJ1-6; abundance: .; d_gene: TRBD1; v_gene: TRBV5-5; CDR3nt: TGTGCCAGCAGCCTGGACAGGGGTTGGAATTCACCCCTCCACTTT; CDR3aa: CASSLDRGWNSPLHF
j_gene: TRBJ2-1; abundance: few; d_gene: TRBD2; v_gene: TRBV6-1; CDR3nt: TGTGCCAGCAGTGACCCAGACTGGGAGGGGAGCAATGAGCAGTTCTTC; CDR3aa: CASSDPDWEGSNEQFF
j_gene: TRBJ2-6; abundance: .; d_gene: .; v_gene: TRBV11-2; CDR3nt: TGTGCCAGCAGCCAGATGGAGTTCTCTGGGGCCAACGTCCTGACTTTC; CDR3aa: CASSQMEFSGANVLTF
j_gene: TRBJ2-7; abundance: .; d_gene: .; v_gene: TRBV12-3/TRBV12-4; CDR3nt: TGTGCCAGTGGGCGGGGGCCCCTGTACGAGCAGTACTTC; CDR3aa: CASGRGPLYEQYF
j_gene: TRBJ2-2; abundance: few; d_gene: .; v_gene: TRBV6-1; CDR3nt: TGTGCCAGCAGTGAAATCCGGGGAACCGGGGAGCTGTTTTTT; CDR3aa: CASSEIRGTGELFF
j_gene: TRBJ2-2; abundance: .; d_gene: TRBD2; v_gene: TRBV5-1; CDR3nt: TGCGCCAGCGGAGAGGGACTAGCGGGAATAACCGGGGAGCTGTTTTTT; CDR3aa: CASGEGLAGITGELFF
j_gene: TRBJ2-2; abundance: .; d_gene: .; v_gene: TRBV6-1; CDR3nt: TGTGCCAGCAGGATCTTTGGTACCGGGGAGCTGTTTTTT; CDR3aa: CASRIFGTGELFF
j_gene: TRBJ2-1; abundance: few; d_gene: .; v_gene: TRBV20-1; CDR3nt: TGCAGTGCTAGAGAGACGTTTCGCTCCTACAATGAGCAGTTCTTC; CDR3aa: CSARETFRSYNEQFF
j_gene: TRBJ1-5; abundance: few; d_gene: .; v_gene: TRBV6-1; CDR3nt: TGTGCCAGTAAAACAGAGACTAGCAATCAGCCCCAGCATTTT; CDR3aa: CASKTETSNQPQHF